What follows are 30 T cell receptor beta chains derived from one specimen sequenced in a study of T cell clonality in common variable immunodeficiency (dated by TCRdb to the mid-2010s). The paper's findings and limits, for the study overall: CVID TCRbeta sequences reportedly showed fewer deletions and N-nucleotide insertions and lacked highly modified clones with 13 or more V deletions.

No antigen is known for these receptors. Library method: the immunoSEQ multiplex PCR assay. TCRdb retrieved this table from immuneACCESS and kept in-frame rearrangements only. Not all clones are present; in checked studies, unresolved V genes account for under half, and no reason is known for the remainder. In this sample, more than 30,000 clones appear, none counted once only. The ten largest clones add up to around 5% of the sample. The specimen sequenced was peripheral blood mononuclear cells. All receptors derive from a human donor with common variable immunodeficiency.

Only a few counts were recorded for this clone. CDR3 sequence: CASSSLSGGADTQYF. The part of the CDR3 DNA that was read is TGCGCCAGCAGCTCACTTAGCGGGGGGGCAGATACG. The chain couples TRBV5-1 to TRBJ2-3; 11 nucleotides agree with TRBD2. From the germline J gene comes the end of the CDR3, since the read stops 3 residues before it. V lost 3 bases and J lost 4; bases outside the gene matches: 4. This CDR3 has 15 residues. CDR1 is SGHRS, CDR2 YFSETQ, per germline.

This clone has a handful of counts. The CDR3 extends 3 residues past the end of the read, so its final part is completed from the germline J gene. The gene calls are TRBV11-2 and TRBJ2-5, with 7 positions matching TRBD2. Germline trimming cut 5 bases from V and 0 bases from J; bases unmatched to any gene: 3. The CDR3 sequence is 14 residues long. Germline-derived CDR1 and CDR2 are SGHAT and FQNNGV. CDR3 in amino acids: CASSRRGDQETQYF. CDR3 DNA (partial): TGTGCCAGCAGCCGCCGGGGGGACCAAGAGACC. The variable domain in full, completed from reference TRBV11-2 and TRBJ2-5, reads EAGVAQSPRYKIIEKRQSVAFWCNPISGHATLYWYQQILGQGPKLLIQFQNNGVVDDSQLPKDRFSAERLKGVDSTLKIQPAKLEDSAVYLCASSRRGDQETQYFGPGTRLLVL.

Of note for this clone: The read is 3 residues too short to cover the CDR3 end, so that end is filled in from the germline J gene. This chain connects TRBV19 to TRBJ2-2, with D possibly being TRBD1 (5 bases). This CDR3 is built from 14 residues. The ends were cut back, 7 bases at V and 5 bases at J, with 14 bases in the middle. Germline V lookup: CDR1 LNHDA, CDR2 SQIVND (reference sequence). The CDR3: CASTIAQGTGELFF. CDR3 bases read: TGTGCCAGTACCATAGCTCAGGGAACCGGGGAG.

This clone was detected ten times or more. Coverage ceases 3 residues before the CDR3 finishes, and the germline J gene fills in the end. In the same sample, other DNA sequences code for this CDR3. V is TRBV5-4 and J is TRBJ2-2, with a tentative D call TRBD1 (6 bases). CDR1 and CDR2 from the germline V gene are SGHNT and YYREEE (reference sequence). CDR3 length: 15 residues. V was shortened by 4 bases and J by 6 bases, with 16 bases between the two germline ends. CDR3 DNA, as far as it was read: TGTGCCAGCAGCCCCTCCACAGGGCTGCCCGGGGAG. Amino acid sequence: CASSPSTGLPGE. In full, the CDR3 reads CASSPSTGLPGELFF.

This clone was seen at least ten times. The CDR3 sequence: CASSKSGGPSTDTQYF. CDR3 bases read: TGTGCCAGCAGCAAAAGCGGGGGGCCCAGCACAGATACG. This chain connects TRBV5-4 to TRBJ2-3; 9 bases align to TRBD2. The read terminates 3 residues ahead of where the CDR3 ends, so the germline J gene completes it. Looked up from germline, CDR1 is SGHNT and CDR2 is YYREEE (reference sequence). The CDR3 has 16 residues. V lost 4 bases to trimming and J lost 0 bases; unmatched junction nucleotides: 6.

This clone appeared many times. The chain's CDR3 is CASSIRTGGYEQYF. The sequenced CDR3 bases are TGTGCCAGTAGTATTCGGACAGGTGGTTACGAG. The chain is built from TRBV19 and TRBJ2-7, with 7 bases that match TRBD1. The CDR3 is cut off 3 residues early in the read; its end comes from the germline J gene. J gave up 4 bases and V 3 bases, and 6 bases lay outside the gene matches. Germline CDR1 and CDR2: LNHDA and SQIVND (reference sequence). The CDR3 has 14 residues.

This clone showed up just a few times. The read ends 3 residues early relative to the CDR3; the germline J gene fills the gap. V gene TRBV2 combines with J gene TRBJ2-7; D is possibly TRBD1 (5 bases). The CDR3 has 12 residues. Per germline, CDR1 SNHLY and CDR2 FYNNEI. Trimming shortened V by 6 bases and J by 3 bases, and 9 bases separated the two germline ends. The part of the CDR3 DNA that was read is TGTGCCAGCAGCGATGACAGCTACGAG. Its protein product is CASSDDSYE. The entire CDR3 reads CASSDDSYEQYF. Supplemented by reference TRBV2 and TRBJ2-7, the full variable domain reads EPEVTQTPSHQVTQMGQEVILRCVPISNHLYFYWYRQILGQKVEFLVSFYNNEISEKSEIFDDQFSVERPDGSNFTLKIRSTKLEDSAMYFCASSDDSYEQYFGPGTRLTVT.

This clone has a handful of counts. The DNA ends 3 residues before the CDR3 does, and the rest of the CDR3 is filled in from the germline J gene. V and J are TRBV30 and TRBJ1-6; D is perhaps TRBD1 (6 bases). Germline CDR1 and CDR2: GTSNPN and SVGIG (reference sequence). This CDR3 spans 13 amino acids. Trimming cost V 1 base and J 10 bases, with 11 bases left between them. The CDR3 DNA, read in part, is TGTGCCTGGAGTGAGGGGGTAGGGTCACCC. Its translation: CAWSEGVGSP. The CDR3 in full is CAWSEGVGSPLHF.

With respect to this clone: The read stops 3 residues short of the end of the CDR3; the missing end is completed from the germline J gene. The genes are TRBV13 and TRBJ2-7, with D unclear. CDR1 and CDR2 (germline): PRHDT, FYEKMQ (reference sequence). This CDR3 is 14 amino acids long. Trimming took 1 base from V and 3 from J, leaving 10 bases between them. The CDR3 bases that were read are TGTGCCAGCAGCTTAGCCCTCTCCCTCTACGAG. Protein: CASSLALSLYE. The entire CDR3 protein reads CASSLALSLYEQYF.

This clone was picked up a small number of times. Read data end 3 residues before the CDR3 end; the end is taken from the germline J gene. The V gene is TRBV30, the J gene TRBJ1-1; weak D call: TRBD1 (5 bases). The CDR3 totals 15 residues. V was trimmed by 3 bases and J by 5 bases, leaving 19 bases between them. Per the germline V gene, CDR1 is GTSNPN and CDR2 is SVGIG (reference sequence). Here the CDR3 reads CAWRAIGGVYTEAFF. Partial CDR3 DNA: TGTGCCTGGAGGGCCATCGGGGGAGTTTATACTGAA. Complete variable domain (other parts from reference TRBV30 and TRBJ1-1): SQTIHQWPATLVQPVGSPLSLECTVEGTSNPNLYWYRQAAGRGLQLLFYSVGIGQISSEVPQNLSASRPQDRQFILSSKKLLLSDSGFYLCAWRAIGGVYTEAFFGQGTRLTVV.

Note on this clone: Read coverage stops 3 residues before the CDR3 terminus; the germline J gene supplies the remainder. The chain employs TRBV20-1 and TRBJ2-1; TRBD1 matches at 11 bases. Germline V gene sequence: CDR1 DFQATT, CDR2 SNEGSKA (reference sequence). The CDR3 extends over 15 amino acids. Trimming cost V 3 bases and J 8 bases; bases outside gene matches: 9. The DNA read from the CDR3 is TGCAGTGCTAGTGGGGGGACAGGGGGGGAGGATGAG. Translated: CSASGGTGGEDE. The full CDR3 protein is CSASGGTGGEDEQFF.

This clone was observed at least ten times. The read terminates 3 residues before the CDR3 end, so the remaining end is supplied by the germline J gene. The chain uses TRBV7-8 and TRBJ2-1; 9 bases align to TRBD2. J was trimmed by 4 bases and V by 5 bases; bases with no gene match: 3. CDR1 and CDR2 from the germline V gene are SGHVS and FQNEAQ. The CDR3 runs 14 residues. The covered CDR3 bases are TGTGCCAGCAGCCGAGCGGGGGGATACAATGAG. Its translation is CASSRAGGYNE. The complete CDR3 reads CASSRAGGYNEQFF.

This clone was seen only a few times. The read ends 3 residues early relative to the CDR3; the germline J gene fills the gap. V and J are TRBV7-6 and TRBJ2-2; TRBD1 might be the D (5 bases). Germline loops: CDR1 SGHVS, CDR2 FNYEAQ. The CDR3 sequence is 14 residues long. V was clipped by 1 base and J by 4 bases, with 7 bases between them. The CDR3 loop reads CASSLVTATGELFF. The sequenced part of the CDR3 DNA is TGTGCCAGCAGCTTAGTGACAGCCACCGGGGAG.

The chain's CDR3 is CASSLRTGEPPEQFF. CDR3 DNA, as far as it was read: TGCGCCAGCAGCTTACGGACAGGAGAACCCCCTGAG. V gene TRBV5-1 combines with J gene TRBJ2-1, with TRBD1 matching 7 bases. The observed sequence ends 3 residues before the CDR3 terminus, with the missing tail filled in from the germline J gene. Looked up from germline, CDR1 is SGHRS and CDR2 is YFSETQ. J gave up 9 bases and V 2 bases, and 11 bases lay outside the gene matches. This CDR3 is 15 amino acids long.

This clone was seen more than once but under ten times. CDR3 DNA (partial): TGTGCCAGTACTCGACATGGGACAGGGAGCGTGAACACTGAA. Translating it yields CASTRHGTGSVNTE. The whole CDR3 reads CASTRHGTGSVNTEAFF. V and J are TRBV19 and TRBJ1-1; 9 bases are a match to TRBD1. The read halts 3 residues ahead of the CDR3 end, with the missing end drawn from the germline J gene. The length of the CDR3 is 17 residues. CDR1 is LNHDA and CDR2 is SQIVND in the germline V gene (reference sequence). Losses at the gene ends were 7 bases for V and 0 bases for J; bases not matched to a gene: 12.

This clone was recorded at least ten times. The read gets to within 3 residues of the CDR3 end, and the germline J gene fills in the rest. J is TRBJ1-2 and V is TRBV5-1; no firm D call. The ends were cut back, 0 bases at V and 5 bases at J, with 8 bases in the middle. This CDR3 comprises 13 residues. From germline, CDR1 is SGHRS and CDR2 YFSETQ. The part of the CDR3 DNA that was read is TGCGCCAGCAGCTTGGACTCAACGTATGGC. The encoded protein is CASSLDSTYG. The whole CDR3 reads CASSLDSTYGYTF.

The sample holds many counts of this clone. From the germline J gene comes the end of the CDR3, since the read stops 3 residues before it. The V call is TRBV19, the J call TRBJ2-5, with 7 bases lining up with TRBD2. Germline V gives CDR1 LNHDA, CDR2 SQIVND (reference sequence). Trimming at V came to 9 bases and at J to 4 bases, leaving 14 bases not matched to a gene. The CDR3 sequence is 15 residues long. This CDR3 is CASDFGGNKGETQYF. Partial CDR3 DNA: TGTGCCAGCGATTTCGGGGGGAACAAAGGAGAGACC. Full variable domain (missing parts from reference TRBV19 and TRBJ2-5): DGGITQSPKYLFRKEGQNVTLSCEQNLNHDAMYWYRQDPGQGLRLIYYSQIVNDFQKGDIAEGYSVSREKKESFPLTVTSAQKNPTAFYLCASDFGGNKGETQYFGPGTRLLVL.

This clone turned up a few times. The read halts 3 residues ahead of the CDR3 end, with the missing end drawn from the germline J gene. J is TRBJ1-5 and V is TRBV30; 7 positions agree with TRBD1. The CDR3 has 16 residues. J was trimmed by 0 bases and V by 5 bases; bases with no gene match: 10. From germline, CDR1 is GTSNPN and CDR2 SVGIG (reference sequence). CDR3 protein: CAWGGSTGLSNQPQHF. Incomplete CDR3 DNA: TGTGCCTGGGGTGGATCGACAGGGCTTAGCAATCAGCCC.

This clone was seen ten or more times. Sequencing ends 3 residues short of the CDR3 end; the germline J gene provides the rest. The chain carries TRBV5-1 and TRBJ1-4; D remains ambiguous. The CDR3 covers 13 residues. V lost 4 bases and J 8 bases, leaving 12 bases between the germline ends. CDR1 and CDR2 (germline): SGHRS, YFSETQ. The CDR3 loop is CASSRHGTEKLFF. The CDR3 bases that were read are TGCGCCAGCAGCCGCCACGGTACCGAAAAA.

As to this clone: The read stops 3 residues short of the end of the CDR3; the missing end is completed from the germline J gene. In the same sample, other DNA sequences code for this CDR3. V usage is TRBV7-9 and J usage is TRBJ1-2; D is possibly TRBD1 (5 bases). The CDR3 consists of 12 residues. Germline V gives CDR1 SEHNR, CDR2 FQNEAQ (reference sequence). Trimming left V 5 bases short and J 6 bases short, with 10 bases between. CDR3: CASSLVTDGYTF. CDR3 DNA, as far as it was read: TGTGCCAGCAGCCTAGTGACAGATGGC.

This clone was counted only a few times. The read ends 3 residues shy of where the CDR3 ends; the end is completed using the germline J gene. V is TRBV6-2 or TRBV6-3 and J is TRBJ2-7; D possibly corresponds to TRBD1 (5 bases). This CDR3 region has 13 residues. Per the germline V gene, CDR1 is MNHEY and CDR2 is SVGEGT. The V end lost 8 bases, the J end lost 0 bases, and 11 bases lay between the germline ends. The DNA read from the CDR3 is TGTGCCAGCCGACGGACATCCTCCTACGAG. This encodes CASRRTSSYE. The full CDR3 protein reads CASRRTSSYEQYF.

This clone was seen only a few times. Coverage ceases 3 residues before the CDR3 finishes, and the germline J gene fills in the end. The chain joins TRBV29-1 to TRBJ2-5; D may be TRBD1 (7 bases). The CDR3 totals 16 residues. V was cut by 4 bases and J by 5 bases, with 23 bases left in between. Germline CDR1 reads SQVTM; CDR2 reads ANQGSEA. The sequenced part of the CDR3 DNA is TGCAGCGTTGGGGGGGCCTTAGAACAGGGGTGGGAGACC. It encodes CSVGGALEQGWET. The entire CDR3 sequence reads CSVGGALEQGWETQYF.

In this sample, this clone turned up many times. The read terminates 3 residues before the CDR3 end, so the remaining end is supplied by the germline J gene. This chain links TRBV19 with TRBJ2-7; 8 positions agree with TRBD1. V shed 5 bases, J shed 2 bases, and the junction held 8 bases outside the gene matches. The CDR3 spans 15 residues. Germline lookup yields CDR1 LNHDA and CDR2 SQIVND (reference sequence). CDR3 sequence reads: CASSPTGTGAYEQYF. The DNA read from the CDR3 is TGTGCCAGTAGTCCTACCGGGACAGGAGCCTACGAG.

Notes on this clone: The CDR3 end falls 3 residues outside the read, so it is completed with the germline J gene. The gene calls are TRBV7-9 and TRBJ1-5; D is perhaps TRBD1 (5 bases). The CDR3 has 15 residues. Trimming cost V 5 bases and J 8 bases, with 19 bases left between them. Germline V lookup: CDR1 SEHNR, CDR2 FQNEAQ (reference sequence). Partial CDR3 DNA: TGTGCCAGCAGCGCCGAGGCAGGCGCGGGGGAGCCC. Translating gives CASSAEAGAGEP. From start to end, the CDR3 is CASSAEAGAGEPQHF. The full variable domain, with the rest looked up from reference TRBV7-9 and TRBJ1-5, is DTGVSQNPRHKITKRGQNVTFRCDPISEHNRLYWYRQTLGQGPEFLTYFQNEAQLEKSRLLSDRFSAERPKGSFSTLEIQRTEQGDSAMYLCASSAEAGAGEPQHFGDGTRLSIL.

To note about this clone: The CDR3 is cut off 3 residues early in the read; its end comes from the germline J gene. The sample holds other DNA sequences that translate to the same CDR3. The gene calls are TRBV7-9 and TRBJ2-5; the match to TRBD1 covers 12 bases. Germline CDR1 SEHNR, CDR2 FQNEAQ (reference sequence). The CDR3 has 15 residues. With 5 bases clipped from V and 6 bases from J, the junction kept 7 bases outside the gene matches. CDR3 DNA, as far as it was read: TGTGCCAGCAGCGACAAGGGACAGGGGGCGAAGACC. Its protein is CASSDKGQGAKT. The whole CDR3 protein is CASSDKGQGAKTQYF. Based on the CDR3 plus reference TRBV7-9 and TRBJ2-5, the full variable domain is DTGVSQNPRHKITKRGQNVTFRCDPISEHNRLYWYRQTLGQGPEFLTYFQNEAQLEKSRLLSDRFSAERPKGSFSTLEIQRTEQGDSAMYLCASSDKGQGAKTQYFGPGTRLLVL.

CDR3 bases read: TGTGCCAGCAGTGGACGACAGGGGATGATGAACACTGAA. It yields the protein CASSGRQGMMNTE. The whole CDR3 sequence reads CASSGRQGMMNTEAFF. This chain connects TRBV6-1 to TRBJ1-1; 8 nucleotides match TRBD1. With the read ending 3 residues before the CDR3 end, the germline J gene is used to fill in that end. This CDR3 contains 16 residues. Germline CDR1 MNHNS, CDR2 SASEGT. The V gene end was trimmed by 4 bases and the J gene end by 0 bases; junction bases not matched to a gene: 7.

To note about this clone: The read halts 3 residues ahead of the CDR3 end, with the missing end drawn from the germline J gene. V is TRBV20-1 and J is TRBJ1-4; D is uncertain. The ends were cut back, 3 bases at V and 7 bases at J, with 18 bases in the middle. Germline assignment: CDR1 DFQATT and CDR2 SNEGSKA (reference sequence). The CDR3 is 15 residues long. The CDR3 region is CSASLVSGNAEKLFF. The CDR3 bases that were read are TGCAGTGCTAGCCTAGTTTCGGGGAATGCTGAAAAA.

With respect to this clone: At one end the junction does not follow the germline gene, possibly because of a read error. The read comes to an end 3 residues before the CDR3 does, leaving the germline J gene to fill in the end. The gene calls are TRBV29-1 and TRBJ2-7; unclear D gene. Germline V gives CDR1 SQVTM, CDR2 ANQGSEA. The CDR3 covers 12 residues. CDR3 region: CSVWAISCEQYF. The sequenced part of the CDR3 DNA is TGCAGCGTTTGGGCTATCTCCTGCGAG.

This clone has ten or more counts. The read ends 3 residues before the CDR3 terminus; that terminus is restored from the germline J gene. The J gene is TRBJ2-5, the V gene TRBV7-9; possibly TRBD1 for D (6 bases). V lost 7 bases to trimming and J lost 2 bases, with 14 bases between them. The germline V gene has CDR1 SEHNR and CDR2 FQNEAQ (reference sequence). This CDR3 contains 14 residues. The CDR3 sequence: CASTLWTAQETQYF. Incomplete CDR3 DNA: TGTGCCAGCACCCTTTGGACAGCTCAAGAGACC.

This clone was recorded at least ten times. The read finishes 3 residues shy of the CDR3 end, and the germline J gene is used to complete it. The chain combines TRBV2 with TRBJ2-7; TRBD1 agrees at 8 bases. V gave up 4 bases and J gave up 1 base; unmatched junction bases: 3. This CDR3 has 14 amino acids. CDR1 and CDR2 (germline): SNHLY, FYNNEI. CDR3 residues: CASSVDRGSYEQYF. Incomplete CDR3 DNA: TGTGCCAGCAGTGTCGACAGGGGTTCCTACGAG.